This TCR beta chain was found in a study of T cells in Graves' hyperthyroidism and ophthalmopathy. Across the whole study: The authors collected peripheral blood at initial diagnosis, before any treatment.

V lost 0 bases and J 0 bases, leaving 8 bases between the germline ends. This CDR3 has 15 amino acids. Germline V gene sequence: CDR1 PRHDT, CDR2 FYEKMQ (reference sequence). The investigators amplified TCR beta CDR3 regions from RNA transcripts. An initial round of RT-PCR targeting the TCR CDR3 relied on the HTBI primer set. Using its own MiXCR run on the multiplex PCR reads, TCRdb lists one record per CDR3 protein. The sample has roughly 660,000 distinct CDR3 sequences, approximately 15% seen once; the top ten hold about 14%. The study defined stable Graves' hyperthyroidism as no ophthalmopathy progression within 18 months. To note about this clonotype: What it binds is unknown.

Study findings and constraints: Stable hyperthyroidism was told apart from ophthalmopathy by a model built on 13 V-J features. Most expanded thyroid clonotypes above 0.001 recurred in blood.

This clonotype was obtained from a man between 50 and 59 years old with Graves' hyperthyroidism. The source material was blood. The J gene is TRBJ1-1, the V gene TRBV13; D is uncertain. CDR3 nucleotide sequence: TGTGCCAGCAGCTTAGGGCAGGATCTGAACACTGAAGCTTTCTTT. It encodes CASSLGQDLNTEAFF.